This TCR beta chain appears in the sequencing data of a study of T-cell reconstitution after alpha-beta-depleted transplantation in children. V gave up 7 bases and J gave up 9 bases, with 16 bases separating them. Germline V gives CDR1 MDHEN, CDR2 SYDVKM. The CDR3 is made up of 13 amino acids. Unique molecular identifiers were incorporated when the TCRbeta library was constructed. TCRdb recomputed calls from the PCR reads with MiXCR, one row per CDR3 protein. The sample includes about 980,000 distinct CDR3 sequences, roughly 29% of them seen just once. This clonotype has only a few counts. Its antigen is as yet unknown. Findings and caveats of the study: Reportedly, alpha-beta T cells present about two months post-transplant originated from several hundred expanded clones of graft origin. T-cell counts and diversity at one year following transplant were attributed mainly to newly produced T cells.

The source of this sequence is a boy under two years old who had a stem cell transplant for SCID, so the T cells may come from the graft donor. The rearrangement uses TRBV28 and TRBJ2-1; D gene ambiguous. Sequencing used PBMCs, mostly from graft donor cells, obtained 360 days after TCRalphabeta/CD19-depleted stem cell transplant. The CDR3 is CASTLLGIGEQFF. For the CDR3, the DNA is TGTGCCAGCACCTTGTTAGGGATCGGTGAGCAGTTCTTC.